This T cell receptor beta chain was sequenced in a study of blood T cell repertoires in COVID-19. Only in-frame clones appear in the TCRdb table, and some are missing; sequencing was by immunoSEQ multiplex PCR. The sample includes about 150,000 clones, 75% to 90% seen only once; the top ten take about 4.2%. Germline V CDR1 and CDR2: SNHLY, FYNNEI. V was pared by 6 bases and J by 3 bases, with 4 bases of the junction left unmatched. This CDR3 contains 14 residues. The sample was peripheral blood. This clonotype was sampled from a woman aged 55-75 years with active or convalescent COVID-19. The chain uses TRBV2 and TRBJ1-5, with 8 bases aligning to TRBD1. Here the CDR3 reads CASRHRGNNQPQHF. For the CDR3, the DNA is TGTGCCAGCAGACACAGGGGGAACAATCAGCCCCAGCATTTT.